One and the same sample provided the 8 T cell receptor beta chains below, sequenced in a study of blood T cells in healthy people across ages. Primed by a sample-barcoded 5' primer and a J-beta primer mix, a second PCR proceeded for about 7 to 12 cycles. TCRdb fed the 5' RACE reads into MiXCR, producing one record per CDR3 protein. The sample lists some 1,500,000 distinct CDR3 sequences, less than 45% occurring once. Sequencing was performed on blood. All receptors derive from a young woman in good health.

The CDR3 region is CASSEWSHNYNEQFF. The CDR3 nucleotides are TGTGCCAGCAGTGAATGGAGCCACAACTACAATGAGCAGTTCTTC. The chain links TRBV2 to TRBJ2-1; D is unresolved. CDR1 SNHLY and CDR2 FYNNEI come from the germline V gene. There are 15 residues in the CDR3. V lost 2 bases, J lost 3 bases, and 11 bases lay in between.

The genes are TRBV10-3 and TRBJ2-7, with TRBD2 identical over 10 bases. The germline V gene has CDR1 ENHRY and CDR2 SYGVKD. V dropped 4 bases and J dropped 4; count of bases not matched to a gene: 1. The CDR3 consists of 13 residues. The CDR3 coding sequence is TGTGCCATCAGTGTAGCGGGGGGTTACGAGCAGTACTTC. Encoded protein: CAISVAGGYEQYF.

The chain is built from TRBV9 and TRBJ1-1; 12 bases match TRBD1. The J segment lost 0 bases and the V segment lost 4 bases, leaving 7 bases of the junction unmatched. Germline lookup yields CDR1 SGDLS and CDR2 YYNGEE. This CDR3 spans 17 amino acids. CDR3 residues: CASSKGTGGTMNTEAFF. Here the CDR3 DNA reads TGTGCCAGCAGCAAAGGGACAGGGGGCACCATGAACACTGAAGCTTTCTTT. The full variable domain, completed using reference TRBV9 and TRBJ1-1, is DSGVTQTPKHLITATGQRVTLRCSPRSGDLSVYWYQQSLDQGLQFLIQYYNGEERAKGNILERFSAQQFPDLHSELNLSSLELGDSALYFCASSKGTGGTMNTEAFFGQGTRLTVV.

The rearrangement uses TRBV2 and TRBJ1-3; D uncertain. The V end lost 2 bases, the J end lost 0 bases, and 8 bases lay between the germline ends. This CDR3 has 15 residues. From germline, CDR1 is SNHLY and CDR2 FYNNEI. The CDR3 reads CASSENFASGNTIYF. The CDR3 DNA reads TGTGCCAGCAGTGAAAACTTTGCCTCTGGAAACACCATATATTTT.

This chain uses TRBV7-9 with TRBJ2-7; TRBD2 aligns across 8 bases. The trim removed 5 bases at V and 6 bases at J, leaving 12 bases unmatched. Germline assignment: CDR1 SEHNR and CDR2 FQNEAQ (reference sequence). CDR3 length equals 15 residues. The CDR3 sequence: CASSPGNGLAAEQYF. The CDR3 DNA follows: TGTGCCAGCAGCCCCGGAAACGGACTAGCAGCCGAGCAGTACTTC.

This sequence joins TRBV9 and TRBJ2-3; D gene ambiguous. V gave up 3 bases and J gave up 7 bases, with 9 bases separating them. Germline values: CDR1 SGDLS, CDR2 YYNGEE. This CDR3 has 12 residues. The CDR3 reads CASSGDVHTQYF. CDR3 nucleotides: TGTGCCAGCAGCGGAGATGTGCATACGCAGTATTTT. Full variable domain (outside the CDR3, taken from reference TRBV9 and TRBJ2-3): DSGVTQTPKHLITATGQRVTLRCSPRSGDLSVYWYQQSLDQGLQFLIQYYNGEERAKGNILERFSAQQFPDLHSELNLSSLELGDSALYFCASSGDVHTQYFGPGTRLTVL.

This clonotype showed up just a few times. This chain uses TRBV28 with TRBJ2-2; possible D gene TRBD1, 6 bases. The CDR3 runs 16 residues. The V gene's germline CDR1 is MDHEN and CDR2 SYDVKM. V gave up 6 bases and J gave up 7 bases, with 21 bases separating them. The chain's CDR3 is CASRLSRPSGDGELFF. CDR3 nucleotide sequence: TGTGCCAGCAGATTGTCCCGACCCTCAGGGGACGGGGAGCTGTTTTTT.

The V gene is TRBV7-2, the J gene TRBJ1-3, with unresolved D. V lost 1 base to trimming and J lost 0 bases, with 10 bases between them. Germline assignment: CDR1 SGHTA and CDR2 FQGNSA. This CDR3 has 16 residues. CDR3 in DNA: TGTGCCAGCAGCTTAGGAGCTACGGGCTCTGGAAACACCATATATTTT. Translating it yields CASSLGATGSGNTIYF. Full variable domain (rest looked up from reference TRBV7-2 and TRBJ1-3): GAGVSQSPSNKVTEKGKDVELRCDPISGHTALYWYRQSLGQGLEFLIYFQGNSAPDKSGLPSDRFSAERTGGSVSTLTIQRTQQEDSAVYLCASSLGATGSGNTIYFGEGSWLTVV.